The source of this T cell receptor (beta chain) is a study of PD-1 blockade in classical Hodgkin lymphoma. On the study more broadly: Intravenous delivery of nivolumab at 3 mg/kg to patients occurred every 2 weeks.

Findings and limits, study-wide: Newly diagnosed patients were reported to exhibit reduced baseline TCR diversity relative to healthy donors.

Each patient relapsed following autologous stem cell transplantation, and prior brentuximab vedotin exposure differed. Patients' outcomes at their best amounted to complete response, partial response or progressive disease. Notes on this clone: What it recognizes is unknown.

The data were produced by immunoSEQ multiplex PCR, yet TCRdb's version contains in-frame clones alone and is incomplete. The repertoire has tens of thousands of clones, roughly 91% of them found once; the top ten carry under 9.5%. V was cut by 1 base and J by 5 bases, with 9 bases left in between. The CDR3 has 15 residues. Germline values: CDR1 KGHSH, CDR2 LQKENI. The rearrangement uses TRBV18 and TRBJ1-6; no reliable D call. The source was peripheral blood mononuclear cells (PBMCs), collected at baseline. The TCR comes from a human donor with classical Hodgkin lymphoma. CDR3 DNA: TGTGCCAGCTCACCACGAGACACCGATAATTCACCCCTCCACTTT. Translating gives CASSPRDTDNSPLHF.